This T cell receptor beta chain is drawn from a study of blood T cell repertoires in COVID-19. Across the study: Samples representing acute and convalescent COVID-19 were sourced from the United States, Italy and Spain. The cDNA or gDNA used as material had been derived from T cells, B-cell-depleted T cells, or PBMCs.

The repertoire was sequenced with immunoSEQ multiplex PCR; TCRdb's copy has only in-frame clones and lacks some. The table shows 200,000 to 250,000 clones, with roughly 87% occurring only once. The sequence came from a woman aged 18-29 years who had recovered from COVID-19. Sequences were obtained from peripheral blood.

CDR3 coding DNA: TGTGCCTGGACTGGGACATCTCTCGACACTGAAGCTTTCTTT. It is translated as CAWTGTSLDTEAFF. The V call is TRBV30, the J call TRBJ1-1; D is possibly TRBD1 (6 bases). V was pared by 4 bases and J by 3 bases, with 15 bases between. The length of the CDR3 is 14 residues. Germline loops: CDR1 GTSNPN, CDR2 SVGIG (reference sequence).